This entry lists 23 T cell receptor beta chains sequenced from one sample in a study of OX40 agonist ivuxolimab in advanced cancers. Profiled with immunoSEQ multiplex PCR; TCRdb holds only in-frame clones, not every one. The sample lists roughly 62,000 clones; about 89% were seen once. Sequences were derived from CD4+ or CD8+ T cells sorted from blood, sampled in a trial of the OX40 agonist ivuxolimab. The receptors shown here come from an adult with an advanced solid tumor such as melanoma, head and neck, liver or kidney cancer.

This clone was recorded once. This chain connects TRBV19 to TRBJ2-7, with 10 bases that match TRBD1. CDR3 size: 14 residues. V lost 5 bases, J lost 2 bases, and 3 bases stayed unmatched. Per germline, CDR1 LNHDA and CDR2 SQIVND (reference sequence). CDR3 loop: CASSSGTGAYEQYF. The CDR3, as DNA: TGTGCCAGTAGTTCCGGGACAGGGGCCTACGAGCAGTACTTC.

This chain's CDR3 is CASRASLYYEQYF. In DNA, the CDR3 is TGTGCCAGCAGGGCGTCTCTTTACTACGAGCAGTACTTC. The chain has TRBV6-1 and TRBJ2-7; D is unclear. Germline loops: CDR1 MNHNS, CDR2 SASEGT. The CDR3 totals 13 residues. Deletions cut 6 bases from V and 3 bases from J, with 12 bases between.

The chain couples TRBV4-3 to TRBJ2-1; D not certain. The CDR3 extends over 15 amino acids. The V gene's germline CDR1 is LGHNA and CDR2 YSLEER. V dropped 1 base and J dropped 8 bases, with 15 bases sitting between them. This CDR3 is CASSQATWMLDEQFF. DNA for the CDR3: TGCGCCAGCAGCCAAGCGACTTGGATGTTGGATGAGCAGTTCTTC.

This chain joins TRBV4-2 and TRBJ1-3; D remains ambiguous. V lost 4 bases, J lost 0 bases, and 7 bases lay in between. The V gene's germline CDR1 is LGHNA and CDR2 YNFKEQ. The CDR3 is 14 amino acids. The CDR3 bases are TGTGCCAGCAGCCCCCGATACTCTGGAAACACCATATATTTT. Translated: CASSPRYSGNTIYF.

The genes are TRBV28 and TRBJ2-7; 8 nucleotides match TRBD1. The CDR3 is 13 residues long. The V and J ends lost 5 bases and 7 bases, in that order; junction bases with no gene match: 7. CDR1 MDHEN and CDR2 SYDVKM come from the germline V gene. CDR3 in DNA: TGTGCCAGCAGTGAGACAGGGGTCTTGGAGCAGTACTTC. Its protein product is CASSETGVLEQYF. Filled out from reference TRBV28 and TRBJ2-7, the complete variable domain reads DVKVTQSSRYLVKRTGEKVFLECVQDMDHENMFWYRQDPGLGLRLIYFSYDVKMKEKGDIPEGYSVSREKKERFSLILESASTNQTSMYLCASSETGVLEQYFGPGTRLTVT.

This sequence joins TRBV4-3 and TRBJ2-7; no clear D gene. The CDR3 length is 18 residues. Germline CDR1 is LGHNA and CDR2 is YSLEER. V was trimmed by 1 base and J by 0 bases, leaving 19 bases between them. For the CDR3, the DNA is TGCGCCAGCAGCCAAGGAAATCTCCGGGCCGACCTCTCCTACGAGCAGTACTTC. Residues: CASSQGNLRADLSYEQYF.

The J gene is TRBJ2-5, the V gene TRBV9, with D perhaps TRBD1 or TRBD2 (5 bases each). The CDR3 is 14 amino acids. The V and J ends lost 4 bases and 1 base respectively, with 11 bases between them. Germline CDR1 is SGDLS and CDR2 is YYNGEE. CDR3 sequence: CASSPGRIQETQYF. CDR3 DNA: TGTGCCAGCAGCCCGGGACGGATCCAAGAGACCCAGTACTTC.

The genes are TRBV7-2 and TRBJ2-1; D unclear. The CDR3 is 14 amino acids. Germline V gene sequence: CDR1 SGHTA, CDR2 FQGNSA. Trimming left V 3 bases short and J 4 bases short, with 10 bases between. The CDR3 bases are TGTGCCAGCAGCTTGCCACCGTTATACAATGAGCAGTTCTTC. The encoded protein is CASSLPPLYNEQFF.

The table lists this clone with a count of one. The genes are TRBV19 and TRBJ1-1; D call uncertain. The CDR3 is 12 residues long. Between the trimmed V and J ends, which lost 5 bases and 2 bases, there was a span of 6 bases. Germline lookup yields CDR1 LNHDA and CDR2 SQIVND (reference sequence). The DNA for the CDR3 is TGTGCCAGTAGTCAGGTAAACACTGAAGCTTTCTTT. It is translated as CASSQVNTEAFF.

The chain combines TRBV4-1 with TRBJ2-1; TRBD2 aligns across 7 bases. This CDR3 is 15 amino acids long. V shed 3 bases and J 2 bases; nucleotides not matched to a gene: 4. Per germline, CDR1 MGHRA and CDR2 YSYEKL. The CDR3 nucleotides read TGCGCCAGCAGCCAGCTAGCGGCCACCTACAATGAGCAGTTCTTC. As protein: CASSQLAATYNEQFF.

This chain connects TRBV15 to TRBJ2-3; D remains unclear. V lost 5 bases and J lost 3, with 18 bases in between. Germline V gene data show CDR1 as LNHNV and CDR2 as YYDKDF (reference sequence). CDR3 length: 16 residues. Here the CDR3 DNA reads TGTGCCACCAGCGCTCGGACGGCCCCCTTAACAGATACGCAGTATTTT. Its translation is CATSARTAPLTDTQYF.

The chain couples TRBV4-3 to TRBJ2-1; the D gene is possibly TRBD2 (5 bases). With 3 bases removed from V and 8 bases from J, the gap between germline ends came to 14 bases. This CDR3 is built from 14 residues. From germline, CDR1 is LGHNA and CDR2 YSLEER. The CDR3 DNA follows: TGCGCCAGCAGCCAGGGATCCGATAGCGATGAGCAGTTCTTC. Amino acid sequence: CASSQGSDSDEQFF.

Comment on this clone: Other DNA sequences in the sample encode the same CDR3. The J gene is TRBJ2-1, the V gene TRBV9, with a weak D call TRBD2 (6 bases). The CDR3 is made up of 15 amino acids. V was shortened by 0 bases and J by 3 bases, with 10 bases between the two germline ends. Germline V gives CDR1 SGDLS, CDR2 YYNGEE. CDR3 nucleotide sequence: TGTGCCAGCAGCGTAGCGGGAGTTGGCTACAATGAGCAGTTCTTC. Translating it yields CASSVAGVGYNEQFF.

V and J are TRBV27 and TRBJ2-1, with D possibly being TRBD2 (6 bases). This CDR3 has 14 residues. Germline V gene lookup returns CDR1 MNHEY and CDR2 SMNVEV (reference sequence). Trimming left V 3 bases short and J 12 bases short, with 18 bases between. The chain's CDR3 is CASSLGLGVGGQFF. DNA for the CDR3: TGTGCCAGCAGTTTGGGACTGGGTGTCGGGGGGCAGTTCTTC.

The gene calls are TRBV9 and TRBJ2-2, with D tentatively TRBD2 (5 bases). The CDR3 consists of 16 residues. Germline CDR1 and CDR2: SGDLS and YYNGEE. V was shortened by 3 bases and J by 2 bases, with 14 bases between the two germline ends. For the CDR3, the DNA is TGTGCCAGCAGCGCAGAGGTACTAGGTAACACCGGGGAGCTGTTTTTT. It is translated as CASSAEVLGNTGELFF. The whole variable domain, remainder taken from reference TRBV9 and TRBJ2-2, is DSGVTQTPKHLITATGQRVTLRCSPRSGDLSVYWYQQSLDQGLQFLIQYYNGEERAKGNILERFSAQQFPDLHSELNLSSLELGDSALYFCASSAEVLGNTGELFFGEGSRLTVL.

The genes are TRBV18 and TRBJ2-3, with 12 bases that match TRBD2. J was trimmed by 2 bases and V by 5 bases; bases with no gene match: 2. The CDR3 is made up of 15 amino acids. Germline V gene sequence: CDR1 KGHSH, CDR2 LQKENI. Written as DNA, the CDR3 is TGTGCCAGCTCAAGGACTAGCGGGGTCACAGATACGCAGTATTTT. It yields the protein CASSRTSGVTDTQYF.

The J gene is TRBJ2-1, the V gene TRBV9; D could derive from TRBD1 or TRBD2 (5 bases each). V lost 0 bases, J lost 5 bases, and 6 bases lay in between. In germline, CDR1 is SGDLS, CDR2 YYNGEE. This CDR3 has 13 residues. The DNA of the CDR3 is TGTGCCAGCAGCGTAGTGGGGGACAATGAGCAGTTCTTC. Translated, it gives CASSVVGDNEQFF.

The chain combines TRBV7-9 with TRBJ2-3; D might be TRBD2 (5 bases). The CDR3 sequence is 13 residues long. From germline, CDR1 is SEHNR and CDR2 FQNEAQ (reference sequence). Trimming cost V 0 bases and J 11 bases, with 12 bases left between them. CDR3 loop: CASSLALSGLQYF. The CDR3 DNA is TGTGCCAGCAGCTTAGCGCTGAGCGGTTTGCAGTATTTT.

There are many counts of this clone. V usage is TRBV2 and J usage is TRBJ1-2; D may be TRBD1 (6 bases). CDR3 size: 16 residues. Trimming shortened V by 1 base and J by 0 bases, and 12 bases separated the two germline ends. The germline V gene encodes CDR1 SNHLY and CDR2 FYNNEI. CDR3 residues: CASSEGAGDPNYGYTF. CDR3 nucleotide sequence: TGTGCCAGCAGTGAAGGGGCAGGGGACCCTAACTATGGCTACACCTTC.

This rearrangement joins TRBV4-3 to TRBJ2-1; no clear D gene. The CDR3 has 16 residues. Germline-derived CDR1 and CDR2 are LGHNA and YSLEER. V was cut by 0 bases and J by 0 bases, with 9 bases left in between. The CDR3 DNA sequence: TGCGCCAGCAGCCAAGATCTGCGGAGCTCCTACAATGAGCAGTTCTTC. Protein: CASSQDLRSSYNEQFF.

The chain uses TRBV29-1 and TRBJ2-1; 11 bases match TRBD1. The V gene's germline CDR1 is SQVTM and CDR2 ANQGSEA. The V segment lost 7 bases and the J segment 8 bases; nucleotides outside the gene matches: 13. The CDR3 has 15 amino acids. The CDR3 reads CSETTGTGGQDEQFF. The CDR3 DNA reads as TGCAGCGAGACAACCGGGACAGGGGGGCAGGATGAGCAGTTCTTC.

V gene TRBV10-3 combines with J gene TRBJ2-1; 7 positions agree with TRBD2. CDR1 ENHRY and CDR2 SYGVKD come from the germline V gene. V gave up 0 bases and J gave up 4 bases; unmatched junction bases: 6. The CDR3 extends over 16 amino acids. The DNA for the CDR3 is TGTGCCATCAGTGAGTCGACTGCGGGAGTTTACAATGAGCAGTTCTTC. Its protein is CAISESTAGVYNEQFF.

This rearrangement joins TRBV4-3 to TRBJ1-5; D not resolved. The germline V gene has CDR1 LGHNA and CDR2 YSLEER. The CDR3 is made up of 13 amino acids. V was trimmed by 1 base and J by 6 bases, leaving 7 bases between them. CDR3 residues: CASSQGRTQPQHF. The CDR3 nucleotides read TGCGCCAGCAGCCAAGGGCGAACTCAGCCCCAGCATTTT.